One sample yielded the 16 T cell receptor beta chains listed below, sequenced in a study of cytomegalovirus exposure and HLA in healthy donors listed by TCRdb under 2017. Receptors were amplified or captured by the immunoSEQ multiplex PCR assay. For the multiplex PCR, a mixture combining 60 forward primers for TCR Vbeta segments and 13 reverse primers for TCR Jbeta segments was used. In TCRdb, the immuneACCESS table is reduced to in-frame sequences with V and J assigned. These tables do not hold every clone; where another copy was compared, an unresolved V gene accounts for under half, and the others remain unexplained. The sample profile shows around 190,000 clones; 85% to 90% of them were found once. The ten largest clones add up to 1.5% to 2% of the sample. The source material was PBMCs. All receptors come from a woman aged 18-35 years in good health and CMV-seronegative.

This chain connects TRBV11-2 to TRBJ1-6, with D possibly TRBD1 on 6 matching bases. This CDR3 is 13 amino acids long. V was pared by 6 bases and J by 10 bases, with 13 bases between. The V gene's germline CDR1 is SGHAT and CDR2 FQNNGV. CDR3 sequence: CASSYNRDSPLHF. The CDR3 DNA follows: TGTGCCAGCAGTTATAACAGGGACTCACCCCTCCACTTT.

The V gene is TRBV5-1, the J gene TRBJ2-1; 9 positions match TRBD2. The V gene's germline CDR1 is SGHRS and CDR2 YFSETQ. This CDR3 contains 16 residues. V trimming: 0 bases; J trimming: 10 bases; junction bases outside the gene matches: 11. CDR3 in DNA: TGCGCCAGCAGCTTGGCTCGGACTAGCGACCCTAAAGAGCAGTTCTTC. It specifies CASSLARTSDPKEQFF. Full variable domain (rest looked up from reference TRBV5-1 and TRBJ2-1): KAGVTQTPRYLIKTRGQQVTLSCSPISGHRSVSWYQQTPGQGLQFLFEYFSETQRNKGNFPGRFSGRQFSNSRSEMNVSTLELGDSALYLCASSLARTSDPKEQFFGPGTRLTVL.

This chain connects TRBV19 to TRBJ1-2; D not certain. This CDR3 region has 19 residues. Germline CDR1 is LNHDA and CDR2 is SQIVND (reference sequence). V lost 4 bases, J lost 0 bases, and 24 bases lay in between. The CDR3 bases are TGTGCCAGTAGTACTCCCCCTACCCGGGAGGCCAACGCTAACTATGGCTACACCTTC. It codes for CASSTPPTREANANYGYTF.

The rearrangement uses TRBV6-6 and TRBJ2-5; TRBD1 is a possible D gene (5 bases). Trimming took 6 bases from V and 2 from J, leaving 13 bases between them. The CDR3 is 14 residues long. From germline, CDR1 is MNHNY and CDR2 SVGAGI (reference sequence). The CDR3 protein is CASSRGHLQETQYF. In DNA form, the CDR3 reads TGTGCCAGCAGCCGTGGACACCTTCAAGAGACCCAGTACTTC.

This clone was seen a handful of times. V gene TRBV28 combines with J gene TRBJ1-4, with 8 bases identical to TRBD1. Germline assignment: CDR1 MDHEN and CDR2 SYDVKM. This CDR3 spans 13 amino acids. V was clipped by 5 bases and J by 10 bases; unmatched bases: 6. As DNA, the CDR3 is TGTGCCAGCAGTCTGCAGGGGGCTGGAAAACTGTTTTTT. It yields the protein CASSLQGAGKLFF.

This clone was seen once. This chain links TRBV18 with TRBJ1-2, with D perhaps TRBD1 (5 bases). V lost 3 bases and J 3 bases, leaving 17 bases between the germline ends. The CDR3 totals 16 residues. Germline CDR1 and CDR2: KGHSH and LQKENI. CDR3 region: CASSPRSGLDYYGYTF. CDR3 bases: TGTGCCAGCTCACCTAGGTCAGGGCTCGACTACTATGGCTACACCTTC.

The chain is built from TRBV18 and TRBJ1-3; perhaps TRBD1 as D (6 bases). This CDR3 spans 17 amino acids. CDR1 and CDR2 from the germline V gene are KGHSH and LQKENI. The germline V and J ends were trimmed by 3 bases and 0 bases, with 15 bases remaining between them. Here the CDR3 DNA reads TGTGCCAGCTCACCGGGAGCAGGGGCCTTCTCTGGAAACACCATATATTTT. Translating it yields CASSPGAGAFSGNTIYF.

The CDR3 loop is CSVEGRQGVREQFF. The CDR3 DNA is TGCAGCGTTGAGGGCAGGCAGGGGGTTCGGGAGCAGTTCTTC. This chain connects TRBV29-1 to TRBJ2-1; 7 nucleotides line up with TRBD1. The CDR3 covers 14 residues. V gave up 3 bases and J gave up 10 bases; unmatched junction bases: 12. Germline lookup yields CDR1 SQVTM and CDR2 ANQGSEA.

CDR3 in DNA: TGTGCCAGCAGCTTCCGGGTTTCGGGGGAAAAGCAGTACTTC. Its translation is CASSFRVSGEKQYF. The chain combines TRBV7-2 with TRBJ2-7; D possibly corresponds to TRBD2 (6 bases). Trimming left V 3 bases short and J 8 bases short, with 17 bases between. Germline assignment: CDR1 SGHTA and CDR2 FQGNSA. The CDR3 contains 14 residues.

The gene calls are TRBV7-2 and TRBJ1-1, with D possibly being TRBD1 (5 bases). V lost 4 bases and J 2 bases, leaving 8 bases between the germline ends. The CDR3 consists of 13 residues. CDR1 and CDR2 (germline): SGHTA, FQGNSA. The CDR3 is CASSWGGNTEAFF. Here the CDR3 DNA reads TGTGCCAGCAGCTGGGGGGGTAACACTGAAGCTTTCTTT.

The J gene is TRBJ2-7, the V gene TRBV4-1; perhaps TRBD1 as D (6 bases). CDR3 length equals 15 residues. The V gene lost 1 base and the J gene lost 6 bases, with 16 bases spanning the gap. Germline CDR1 is MGHRA and CDR2 is YSYEKL. The CDR3 spells CASSQVAGEVGEQYF. In nucleotides, the CDR3 is TGCGCCAGCAGCCAAGTCGCAGGGGAAGTGGGCGAGCAGTACTTC.

This chain links TRBV5-1 with TRBJ2-1; 12 nucleotides line up with TRBD2. V lost 8 bases, J lost 4 bases, and 7 bases stayed unmatched. This CDR3 has 15 amino acids. The germline V gene encodes CDR1 SGHRS and CDR2 YFSETQ. The CDR3 here is CASTPSGRGYNEQFF. The DNA for the CDR3 is TGCGCCAGTACACCTAGCGGGAGGGGTTACAATGAGCAGTTCTTC.

V and J are TRBV28 and TRBJ2-5; D is unresolved. The CDR3 loop spans 14 amino acids. The germline V gene has CDR1 MDHEN and CDR2 SYDVKM. V shed 2 bases and J shed 5 bases, with 12 bases lying between them. The CDR3 sequence is CASSLIAPWETQYF. CDR3 sequence (DNA): TGTGCCAGCAGTTTAATCGCGCCCTGGGAGACCCAGTACTTC.

The chain has TRBV21-1 and TRBJ1-2; the D call of TRBD1 is as the table states it, not checked on the DNA. TRBV21-1 is classified as a pseudogene. CDR3 length equals 16 residues. Here the CDR3 reads CASSRWNVRAAYGYTF. CDR3 nucleotide sequence: TGTGCCAGCAGCCGCTGGAATGTCAGGGCCGCCTATGGCTACACCTTC.

This clone was detected a few times. This chain connects TRBV6-5 to TRBJ1-2; D is perhaps TRBD1 (5 bases). This CDR3 is 13 amino acids long. Germline loops: CDR1 MNHEY, CDR2 SVGAGI. V was shortened by 2 bases and J by 6 bases, with 10 bases between the two germline ends. This CDR3 reads CASSYGAGDGYTF. The CDR3 DNA sequence: TGTGCCAGCAGTTACGGGGCGGGAGATGGCTACACCTTC.

The J gene is TRBJ2-5, the V gene TRBV7-2; 9 nucleotides line up with TRBD2. The closer fit of TRBJ2-7 to the DNA end suggests the J call may be wrong. This CDR3 comprises 15 residues. From germline, CDR1 is SGHTA and CDR2 FQGNSA. The CDR3 spells CASSPSGDSSYEQYF. DNA for the CDR3: TGTGCCAGCAGCCCTAGCGGGGATTCGAGCTACGAGCAGTACTTC.